This passage covers 18 T cell receptor beta chains from one sample sequenced in a study of T cells in Graves' hyperthyroidism and ophthalmopathy (dated by TCRdb to the late 2010s). The library relied on multiplex PCR. The sample was run on an Illumina HiSeq 2000. The TCR beta CDR3 regions were amplified from RNA transcripts. A first-round RT-PCR of the TCR CDR3 used the HTBI primer set with the Qiagen OneStep RT-PCR kit. Through fastp at Q25 and MiXCR, TCRdb rebuilt clones from the public reads, retaining in-frame beta chains. Identical CDR3 protein sequences are pooled into one entry, listed with their most common genes and DNA. This sample gives about 560,000 distinct CDR3 sequences in total; 16% of them show up just once. Roughly 18% of the sample is taken by the ten largest. Sequencing was done on a sample of blood. Source of these receptors: a woman between 18 and 30 years old with Graves' hyperthyroidism.

This clonotype was found many times. The chain recombines TRBV6-6 with TRBJ2-5, with D possibly matching TRBD2 (5 bases). V was clipped by 0 bases and J by 2 bases, with 7 bases between them. Germline CDR1 MNHNY, CDR2 SVGAGI (reference sequence). The CDR3 is made up of 14 amino acids. CDR3 sequence reads: CASSYSEGQETQYF. CDR3 coding DNA: TGTGCCAGCAGTTACTCAGAGGGACAAGAGACCCAGTACTTC.

This clonotype was observed at least ten times. The V and J genes are TRBV5-1 and TRBJ1-1, with D uncertain. The V and J ends lost 5 bases and 5 bases respectively, with 19 bases between them. In germline, CDR1 is SGHRS, CDR2 YFSETQ. The CDR3 contains 15 residues. The chain's CDR3 is CASSSGRSIGTEAFF. CDR3 in DNA: TGCGCCAGCAGTTCCGGACGGAGTATAGGGACTGAAGCTTTCTTT.

This clonotype came up many times. CDR3 in DNA: TGTGCCATCAGTGAGTCCCTAAGGGGGGAGGAGTACAATGAGCAGTTCTTC. Protein sequence: CAISESLRGEEYNEQFF. The rearrangement joins TRBV10-3 to TRBJ2-1; D is perhaps TRBD1 or TRBD2 (6 bases each). CDR1 ENHRY and CDR2 SYGVKD come from the germline V gene. The CDR3 covers 17 residues. Deletions cut 0 bases from V and 4 bases from J, with 16 bases between.

This clonotype was counted many times. The chain uses TRBV30 and TRBJ2-7, with TRBD1 matching 10 bases. The V segment lost 2 bases and the J segment 2 bases; nucleotides outside the gene matches: 3. CDR3 length: 14 amino acids. The germline gives CDR1 GTSNPN, CDR2 SVGIG (reference sequence). CDR3 coding DNA: TGTGCCTGGAGTAGTGGGACAGGGGCCTACGAGCAGTACTTC. Translating gives CAWSSGTGAYEQYF.

This clonotype was recorded at least ten times. The rearrangement links TRBV29-1 to TRBJ1-2; D unresolved. The CDR3 sequence is 12 residues long. Germline V gene lookup returns CDR1 SQVTM and CDR2 ANQGSEA. V lost 5 bases and J lost 3, with 10 bases in between. In DNA form, the CDR3 reads TGCAGCGTTAATGGACTGTACTATGGCTACACCTTC. It is translated as CSVNGLYYGYTF.

This clonotype was picked up a small number of times. In DNA, the CDR3 is TGTGCCAGCAGCTTGTGGCTATCTGGCTACACCTTC. The encoded protein is CASSLWLSGYTF. The V and J genes are TRBV5-6 and TRBJ1-2; unclear D gene. V was shortened by 1 base and J by 7 bases, with 8 bases between the two germline ends. CDR3 length: 12 residues. Germline V gives CDR1 SGHDT, CDR2 YYEEEE.

The CDR3 protein is CATAEGSNEKLFF. DNA of the CDR3: TGTGCCACCGCTGAAGGAAGTAATGAAAAACTGTTTTTT. The V and J genes are TRBV24-1 and TRBJ1-4; D uncertain. CDR1 is KGHDR and CDR2 is SFDVKD in the germline V gene. This CDR3 is 13 amino acids long. The V gene lost 9 bases and the J gene lost 4 bases, with 11 bases spanning the gap.

This chain links TRBV20-1 with TRBJ2-7, with D unclear. The CDR3 is 13 amino acids. Germline assignment: CDR1 DFQATT and CDR2 SNEGSKA (reference sequence). With 2 bases removed from V and 0 bases from J, the gap between germline ends came to 8 bases. The CDR3 here is CSARRQPSYEQYF. The CDR3 DNA reads as TGCAGTGCTAGAAGGCAGCCCTCCTACGAGCAGTACTTC.

This chain links TRBV4-1 with TRBJ1-1; the D is unclear. Germline V CDR1 and CDR2: MGHRA, YSYEKL. V lost 3 bases, J lost 1 base, and 15 bases lay in between. The CDR3 has 16 residues. This chain's CDR3 is CASSHNLGRTNTEAFF. The CDR3 DNA reads TGCGCCAGCAGCCACAACCTCGGACGGACGAACACTGAAGCTTTCTTT.

The chain recombines TRBV5-4 with TRBJ1-4; tentatively, D is TRBD1 (6 bases). This CDR3 comprises 16 residues. Trimming stripped 0 bases from V and 2 bases from J, with 11 bases between. Germline V gene sequence: CDR1 SGHNT, CDR2 YYREEE (reference sequence). Here the CDR3 reads CASSLEGGGTNEKLFF. DNA for the CDR3: TGTGCCAGCAGCTTGGAGGGCGGGGGCACTAATGAAAAACTGTTTTTT.

This clonotype was counted a few times. The chain is built from TRBV27 and TRBJ1-1, with D possibly TRBD1 on 6 matching bases. V gave up 1 base and J gave up 4 bases, with 10 bases separating them. Germline assignment: CDR1 MNHEY and CDR2 SMNVEV (reference sequence). The CDR3 totals 14 residues. The CDR3 region has the DNA TGTGCCAGCAGTTTATACCGAGGGGGCACTGAAGCTTTCTTT. Translated, it gives CASSLYRGGTEAFF.

The sample holds a few counts of this clonotype. The chain employs TRBV19 and TRBJ1-5; the D gene is possibly TRBD1 (6 bases). Trimming pared 6 bases from V and 0 bases from J, leaving 15 bases between. The length of the CDR3 is 16 residues. Germline V lookup: CDR1 LNHDA, CDR2 SQIVND (reference sequence). CDR3 DNA sequence: TGTGCCAGTAGATTTCAGGGGAAGGCTAGCAATCAGCCCCAGCATTTT. Amino acids: CASRFQGKASNQPQHF. Filled out from reference TRBV19 and TRBJ1-5, the complete variable domain reads DGGITQSPKYLFRKEGQNVTLSCEQNLNHDAMYWYRQDPGQGLRLIYYSQIVNDFQKGDIAEGYSVSREKKESFPLTVTSAQKNPTAFYLCASRFQGKASNQPQHFGDGTRLSIL.

This clonotype was detected ten times or more. V gene TRBV5-1 combines with J gene TRBJ2-1; TRBD2 agrees at 7 bases. The CDR3 sequence is 15 residues long. Germline values: CDR1 SGHRS, CDR2 YFSETQ. Trimming removed 0 bases from V and 6 bases from J; junction bases left unmatched: 6. The CDR3 nucleotides are TGCGCCAGCAGCTTGGGGGACTACGTAACCAATGAGCAGTTCTTC. Translation: CASSLGDYVTNEQFF.

Many counts were recorded for this clonotype. The genes are TRBV7-2 and TRBJ1-2; D is unresolved. The V and J ends lost 3 bases and 8 bases respectively, with 13 bases between them. This CDR3 has 13 amino acids. The germline gives CDR1 SGHTA, CDR2 FQGNSA. The CDR3 bases are TGTGCCAGCAGCTTGTGGAGCTCCCCCGGCTACACCTTC. Protein product: CASSLWSSPGYTF.

This clonotype showed up just a few times. CDR3 region: CASSPVASGRGYEQFF. In DNA form, the CDR3 reads TGTGCCAGCAGCCCCGTGGCTAGCGGGAGGGGGTATGAGCAGTTCTTC. The rearrangement joins TRBV7-9 to TRBJ2-1; 12 bases fit TRBD2. CDR1 and CDR2 from the germline V gene are SEHNR and FQNEAQ (reference sequence). V shed 5 bases, J shed 8 bases, and the junction held 10 bases outside the gene matches. This CDR3 has 16 residues.

The chain couples TRBV6-1 to TRBJ2-7; no clear D gene. Germline CDR1 and CDR2: MNHNS and SASEGT. The CDR3 totals 15 residues. V lost 1 base and J lost 5, with 15 bases in between. CDR3 nucleotide sequence: TGTGCCAGCAGTGAAGTTCTGGGTACGTCGCACGAGCAGTACTTC. Its protein is CASSEVLGTSHEQYF.

This clonotype showed up many times. Sequence at one end of the junction differs from germline and may be a read error. The chain has TRBV5-1 and TRBJ2-1, with 11 positions matching TRBD2. The CDR3 consists of 15 residues. The germline gives CDR1 SGHRS, CDR2 YFSETQ. DNA for the CDR3: TGTGCCAGCAGTTCTGGCCTAGCGGGGGGAGGGGAGCAGTTCTTC. It is translated as CASSSGLAGGGEQFF.

Note on this clonotype: A much larger clone differs from this one at a single base, so this may be a read error. The genes are TRBV20-1 and TRBJ2-7; D may be TRBD1 or TRBD2 (6 bases each). The CDR3 spans 13 residues. CDR1 DFQATT and CDR2 SNEGSKA come from the germline V gene (reference sequence). The CDR3 loop reads CSAGGGRSYEPYF. DNA for the CDR3: TGCAGTGCTGGAGGGGGGCGCTCCTACGAGCCGTACTTC.